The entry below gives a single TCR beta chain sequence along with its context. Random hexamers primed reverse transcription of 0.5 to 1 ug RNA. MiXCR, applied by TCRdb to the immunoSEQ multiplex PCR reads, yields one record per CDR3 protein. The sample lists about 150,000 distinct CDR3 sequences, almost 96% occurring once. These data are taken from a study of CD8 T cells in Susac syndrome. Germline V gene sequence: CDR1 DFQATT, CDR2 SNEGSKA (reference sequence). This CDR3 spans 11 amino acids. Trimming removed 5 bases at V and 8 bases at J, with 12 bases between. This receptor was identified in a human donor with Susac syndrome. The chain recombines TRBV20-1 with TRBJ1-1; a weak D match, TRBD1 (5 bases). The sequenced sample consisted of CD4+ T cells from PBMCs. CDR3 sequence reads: CSAPGLSEAFF. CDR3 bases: TGCAGTGCTCCAGGGTTGTCGGAAGCTTTCTTT.